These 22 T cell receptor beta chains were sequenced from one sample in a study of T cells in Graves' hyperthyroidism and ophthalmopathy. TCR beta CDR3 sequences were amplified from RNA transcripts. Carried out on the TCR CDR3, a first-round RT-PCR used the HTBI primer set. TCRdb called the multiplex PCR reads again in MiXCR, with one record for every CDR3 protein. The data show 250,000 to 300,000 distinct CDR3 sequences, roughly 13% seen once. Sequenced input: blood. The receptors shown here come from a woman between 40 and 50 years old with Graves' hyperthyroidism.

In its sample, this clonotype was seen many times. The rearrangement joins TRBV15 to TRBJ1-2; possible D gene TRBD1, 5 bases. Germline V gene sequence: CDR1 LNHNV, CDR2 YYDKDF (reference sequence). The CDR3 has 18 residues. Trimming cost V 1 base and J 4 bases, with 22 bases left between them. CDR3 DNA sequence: TGTGCCACCAGCAGAGTACCCATTGACAGTCATCGATTCTATGGCTACACCTTC. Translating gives CATSRVPIDSHRFYGYTF.

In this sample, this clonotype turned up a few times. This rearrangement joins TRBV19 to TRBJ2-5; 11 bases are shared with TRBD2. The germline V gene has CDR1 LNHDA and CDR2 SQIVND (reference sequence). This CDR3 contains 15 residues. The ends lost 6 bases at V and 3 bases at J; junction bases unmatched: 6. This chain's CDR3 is CASSYLAGGEETQYF. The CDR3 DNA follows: TGTGCCAGTAGCTACCTAGCGGGAGGTGAAGAGACCCAGTACTTC.

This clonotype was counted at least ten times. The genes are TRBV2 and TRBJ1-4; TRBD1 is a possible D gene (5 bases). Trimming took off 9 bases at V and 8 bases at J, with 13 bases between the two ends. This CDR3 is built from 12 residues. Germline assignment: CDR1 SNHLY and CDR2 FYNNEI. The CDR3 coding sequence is TGTGCCAGTCGGGACTTAGGGGAAAAACTGTTTTTT. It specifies CASRDLGEKLFF.

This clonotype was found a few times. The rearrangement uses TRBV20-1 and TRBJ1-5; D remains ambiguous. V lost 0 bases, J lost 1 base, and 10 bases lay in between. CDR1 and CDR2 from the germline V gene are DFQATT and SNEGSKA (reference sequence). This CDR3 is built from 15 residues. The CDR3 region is CSAREDPGSNQPQHF. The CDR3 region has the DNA TGCAGTGCTAGAGAGGACCCCGGGAGCAATCAGCCCCAGCATTTT.

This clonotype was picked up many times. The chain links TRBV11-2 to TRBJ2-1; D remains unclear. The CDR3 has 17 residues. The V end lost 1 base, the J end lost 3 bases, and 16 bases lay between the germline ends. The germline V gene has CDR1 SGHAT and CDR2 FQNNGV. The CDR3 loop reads CASSLVRRSKNYNEQFF. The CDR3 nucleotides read TGTGCCAGCAGCTTAGTGAGGCGGTCAAAGAACTACAATGAGCAGTTCTTC.

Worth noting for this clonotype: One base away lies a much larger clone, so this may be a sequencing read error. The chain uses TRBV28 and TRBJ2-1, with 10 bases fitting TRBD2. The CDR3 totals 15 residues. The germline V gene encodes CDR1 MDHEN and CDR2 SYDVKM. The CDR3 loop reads CTSSRTSGSYNEQFF. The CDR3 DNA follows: TGTACCAGCAGTAGGACTAGCGGCTCCTACAATGAGCAGTTCTTC.

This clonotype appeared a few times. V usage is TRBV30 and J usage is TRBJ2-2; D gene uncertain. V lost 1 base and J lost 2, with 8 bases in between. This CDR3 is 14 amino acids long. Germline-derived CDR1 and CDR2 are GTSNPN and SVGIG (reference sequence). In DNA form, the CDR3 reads TGTGCCTGGAGTGCCAGGTATAACACCGGGGAGCTGTTTTTT. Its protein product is CAWSARYNTGELFF.

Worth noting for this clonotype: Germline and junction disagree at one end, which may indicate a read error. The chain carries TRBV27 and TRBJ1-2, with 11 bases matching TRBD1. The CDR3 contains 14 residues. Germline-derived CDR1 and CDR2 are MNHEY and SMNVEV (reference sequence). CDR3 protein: CASPGTGGNYGYAF. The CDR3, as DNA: TGTGCCAGTCCCGGGACAGGGGGGAACTATGGCTACGCCTTC.

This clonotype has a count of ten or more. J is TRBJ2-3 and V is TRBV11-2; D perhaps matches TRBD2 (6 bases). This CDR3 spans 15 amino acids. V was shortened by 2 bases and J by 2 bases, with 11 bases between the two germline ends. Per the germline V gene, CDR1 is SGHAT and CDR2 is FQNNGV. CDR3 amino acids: CASSLFAGLTDTQYF. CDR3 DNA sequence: TGTGCCAGCAGCTTATTTGCGGGGCTCACAGATACGCAGTATTTT.

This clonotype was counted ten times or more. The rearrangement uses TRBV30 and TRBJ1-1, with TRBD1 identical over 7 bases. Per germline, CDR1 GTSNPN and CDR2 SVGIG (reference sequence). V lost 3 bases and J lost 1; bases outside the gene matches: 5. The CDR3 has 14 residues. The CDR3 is CAWSRGTSNTEAFF. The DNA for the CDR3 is TGTGCCTGGAGCAGGGGGACATCGAACACTGAAGCTTTCTTT.

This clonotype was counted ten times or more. CDR3 in amino acids: CASSERVRDRPLNYGYTF. Here the CDR3 DNA reads TGTGCCAGCAGTGAAAGGGTCCGGGACAGGCCGCTTAACTATGGCTACACCTTC. The chain employs TRBV6-1 and TRBJ1-2; 8 bases match TRBD1. The CDR3 loop spans 18 amino acids. V dropped 2 bases and J dropped 1; count of bases not matched to a gene: 12. Germline CDR1 MNHNS, CDR2 SASEGT.

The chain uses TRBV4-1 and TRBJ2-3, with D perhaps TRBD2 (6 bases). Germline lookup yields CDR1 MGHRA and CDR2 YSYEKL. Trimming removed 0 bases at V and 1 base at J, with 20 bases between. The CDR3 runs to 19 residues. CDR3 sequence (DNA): TGCGCCAGCAGCCAAGAGCTCGCGACGCGGCCTAGCGGCACAGATACGCAGTATTTT. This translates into CASSQELATRPSGTDTQYF.

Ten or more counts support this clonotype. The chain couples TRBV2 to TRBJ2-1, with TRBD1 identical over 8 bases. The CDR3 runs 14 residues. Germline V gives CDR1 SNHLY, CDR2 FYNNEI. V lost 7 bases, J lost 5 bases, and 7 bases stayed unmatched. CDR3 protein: CASTDRTGNNEQFF. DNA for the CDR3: TGTGCCAGCACTGACCGGACAGGGAACAATGAGCAGTTCTTC.

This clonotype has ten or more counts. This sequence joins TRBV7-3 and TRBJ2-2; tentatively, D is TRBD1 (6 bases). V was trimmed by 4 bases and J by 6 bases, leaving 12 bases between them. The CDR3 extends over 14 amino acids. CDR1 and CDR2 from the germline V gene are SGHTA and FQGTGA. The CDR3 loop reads CASSSTTGPGELFF. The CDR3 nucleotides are TGTGCCAGCAGCTCGACGACAGGACCCGGGGAGCTGTTTTTT.

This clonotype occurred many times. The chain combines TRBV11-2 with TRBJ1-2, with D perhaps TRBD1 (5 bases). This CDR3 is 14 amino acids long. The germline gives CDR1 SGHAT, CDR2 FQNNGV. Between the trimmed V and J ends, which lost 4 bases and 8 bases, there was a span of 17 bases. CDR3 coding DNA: TGTGCCAGCAGCTCATCAAGGGGAGGGGTCGGCTACACCTTC. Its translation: CASSSSRGGVGYTF.

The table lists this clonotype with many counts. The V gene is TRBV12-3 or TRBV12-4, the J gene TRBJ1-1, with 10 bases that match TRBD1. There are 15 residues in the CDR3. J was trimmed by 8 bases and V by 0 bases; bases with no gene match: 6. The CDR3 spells CASSLAGRQGAEAFF. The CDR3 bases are TGTGCCAGCAGTTTAGCCGGGAGACAGGGGGCCGAAGCTTTCTTT.

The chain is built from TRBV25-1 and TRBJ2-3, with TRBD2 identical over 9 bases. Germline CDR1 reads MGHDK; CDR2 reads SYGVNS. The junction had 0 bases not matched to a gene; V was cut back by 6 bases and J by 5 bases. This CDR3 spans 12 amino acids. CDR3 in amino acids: CASRLAGDTQYF. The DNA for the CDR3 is TGTGCCAGCAGACTAGCGGGAGATACGCAGTATTTT.

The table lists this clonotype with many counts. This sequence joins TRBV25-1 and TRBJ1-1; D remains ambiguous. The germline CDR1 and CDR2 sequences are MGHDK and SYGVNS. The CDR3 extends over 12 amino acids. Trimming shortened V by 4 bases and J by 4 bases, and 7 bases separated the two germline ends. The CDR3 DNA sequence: TGTGCCAGCAGTGTAGGGCCCACTGAAGCTTTCTTT. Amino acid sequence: CASSVGPTEAFF. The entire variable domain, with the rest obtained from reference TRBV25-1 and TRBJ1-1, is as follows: EADIYQTPRYLVIGTGKKITLECSQTMGHDKMYWYQQDPGMELHLIHYSYGVNSTEKGDLSSESTVSRIRTEHFPLTLESARPSHTSQYLCASSVGPTEAFFGQGTRLTVV.

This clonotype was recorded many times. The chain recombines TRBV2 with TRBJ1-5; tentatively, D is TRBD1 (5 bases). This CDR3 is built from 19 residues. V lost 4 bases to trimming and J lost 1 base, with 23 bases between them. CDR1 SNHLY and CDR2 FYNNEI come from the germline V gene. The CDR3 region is CASSGIGVVGGVSNQPQHF. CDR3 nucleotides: TGTGCCAGCAGTGGGATCGGGGTGGTTGGAGGGGTGAGCAATCAGCCCCAGCATTTT.

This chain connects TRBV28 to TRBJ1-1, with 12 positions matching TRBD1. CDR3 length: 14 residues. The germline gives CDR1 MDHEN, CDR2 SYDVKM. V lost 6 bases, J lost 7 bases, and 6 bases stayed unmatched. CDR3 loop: CASRSGTGGLEAFF. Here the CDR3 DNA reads TGTGCCAGCAGATCCGGGACAGGGGGCCTTGAAGCTTTCTTT.

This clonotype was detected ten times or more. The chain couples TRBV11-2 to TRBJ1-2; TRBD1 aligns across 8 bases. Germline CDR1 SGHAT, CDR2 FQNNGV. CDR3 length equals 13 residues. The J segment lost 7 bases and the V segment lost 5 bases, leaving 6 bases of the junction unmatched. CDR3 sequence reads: CASSRDRGGGYTF. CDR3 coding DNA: TGTGCCAGCAGCCGCGACAGGGGTGGTGGCTACACCTTC.

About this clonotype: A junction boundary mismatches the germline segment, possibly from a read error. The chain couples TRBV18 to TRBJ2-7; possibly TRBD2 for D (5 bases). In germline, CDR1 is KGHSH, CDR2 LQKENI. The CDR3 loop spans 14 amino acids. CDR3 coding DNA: TGCGCCAGCTCACCACAACTCGGAGGCTACGAGCAGTACTTC. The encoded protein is CASSPQLGGYEQYF.